Sequencing of this TCR beta chain was carried out in a study of T-cell reconstitution after alpha-beta-depleted transplantation in children. Whole-study results and caveats: There were reportedly several hundred expanded graft clones from which alpha-beta T cells came about two months after transplant. Counts and diversity of T cells one year after transplant came mostly from newly produced T cells.

A word on this clonotype: Its specificity is unknown.

Unique molecular identifiers were used to barcode this TCRbeta library. One entry per CDR3 protein results from TCRdb running MiXCR on the PCR reads. Here the sample spans 500,000 to 750,000 distinct CDR3 sequences, over 10% being singletons. This CDR3 comprises 15 residues. Trimming pared 6 bases from V and 7 bases from J, leaving 18 bases between. CDR1 is MNHNS, CDR2 SASEGT, per germline. The sample in question was PBMCs, mostly from graft donor cells, obtained 360 days after TCRalphabeta/CD19-depleted stem cell transplant. The TCR was taken from a male patient younger than 18 who had a stem cell transplant for acute myeloid leukemia, so the T cells may come from the graft donor. This chain connects TRBV6-1 to TRBJ1-4; D is uncertain. CDR3 DNA: TGTGCCAGCAGAGTTACCCGGGCAGGAGGTGAAAAACTGTTTTTT. The encoded protein is CASRVTRAGGEKLFF.